This T cell receptor beta chain comes out of a study of T cells in Graves' hyperthyroidism and ophthalmopathy. Germline V gene data show CDR1 as SGHRS and CDR2 as YFSETQ. The CDR3 covers 14 residues. V dropped 4 bases and J dropped 11 bases, with 22 bases sitting between them. This clonotype was counted at least ten times. RNA transcripts provided the source from which TCR beta CDR3 regions were amplified. The HTBI primer set served for first-round RT-PCR of the TCR CDR3. One entry per CDR3 protein, called by TCRdb with MiXCR from the multiplex PCR reads. The sample has 200,000 to 250,000 distinct CDR3 sequences; more than 20% are singletons. A Clinical Activity Score of at least 3, a NOSPECS grade of at least 4 and a duration under 3 months were recorded in the ophthalmopathy patients.

Sequencing was done on a sample of blood. The TCR comes from a woman between 40 and 55 years old with Graves' ophthalmopathy. The chain has TRBV5-1 and TRBJ2-7, with D perhaps matching TRBD1 (6 bases). The CDR3 here is CASSLTGTASGEYF. The CDR3 bases are TGCGCCAGCAGCCTGACCGGGACCGCCTCAGGGGAGTACTTC. The whole variable domain, remainder taken from reference TRBV5-1 and TRBJ2-7, is KAGVTQTPRYLIKTRGQQVTLSCSPISGHRSVSWYQQTPGQGLQFLFEYFSETQRNKGNFPGRFSGRQFSNSRSEMNVSTLELGDSALYLCASSLTGTASGEYFGPGTRLTVT.